This T cell receptor (beta chain) was captured by sequencing in a study of beta chain features in type 1 diabetes. Findings of the study overall: Type 1 diabetes patients had fewer VDJ junction insertions and more deletions. Naive, central memory and Treg TCRB repertoires seemed to resemble each other more closely in patients than they did in healthy donors. The study found moderately but significantly shorter TCRB CDR3s in all four CD4+ subsets of Type 1 diabetes patients.

For this clone: Its antigen is unidentified.

Germline V gives CDR1 MGHDK, CDR2 SYGVNS. V shed 0 bases and J shed 8 bases, with 10 bases lying between them. The length of the CDR3 is 13 residues. Sequenced material consisted of expressed TCRB transcripts (all of the isolated RNA was reverse transcribed). This table comes from immunoSEQ multiplex PCR, and its TCRdb copy is limited to in-frame clones, with some not included. Among around 150,000 clones listed, 10% were seen once. Via the markers CD45RO/CCR7/CD25/CD127/CD95/CD27, stem cell-like memory, regulatory, central memory and naive CD4+ cells were sorted. Each population that was sorted was more than 95% pure.

The rearrangement links TRBV25-1 to TRBJ1-2; D is ambiguous. The TCR sequence derives from a man aged 25-45 years with type 1 diabetes. The specimen was central memory CD4+ T cells from blood. CDR3 nucleotide sequence: TGTGCCAGCAGTGAATATGTGGAGAGCGGCTACACCTTC. It codes for CASSEYVESGYTF.